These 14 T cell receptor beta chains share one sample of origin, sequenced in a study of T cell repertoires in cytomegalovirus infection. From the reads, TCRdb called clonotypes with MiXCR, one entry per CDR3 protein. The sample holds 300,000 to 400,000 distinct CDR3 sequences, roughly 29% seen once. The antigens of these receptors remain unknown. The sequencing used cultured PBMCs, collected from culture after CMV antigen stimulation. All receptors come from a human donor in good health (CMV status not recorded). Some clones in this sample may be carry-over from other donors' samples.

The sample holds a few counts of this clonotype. CDR3 bases: TGTGCCAGCAAAACCTCGGGGGCTAACACCGGGGAGCTGTTTTTT. It codes for CASKTSGANTGELFF. The genes are TRBV12-3 or TRBV12-4 and TRBJ2-2; the D gene could be TRBD1 or TRBD2 (6 bases each). V was clipped by 7 bases and J by 2 bases, with 14 bases between them. The CDR3 length is 15 residues.

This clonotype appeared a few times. The CDR3 DNA is TGTGCCAGCAGCCACGCAAACTTACAGGGGGGGGGAGCCAAAAACATTCAGTACTTC. Its translation is CASSHANLQGGGAKNIQYF. The chain is built from TRBV13 and TRBJ2-4; maybe TRBD1 (8 bases). There are 19 residues in the CDR3. V lost 5 bases, J lost 0 bases, and 23 bases lay in between. Germline-derived CDR1 and CDR2 are PRHDT and FYEKMQ (reference sequence).

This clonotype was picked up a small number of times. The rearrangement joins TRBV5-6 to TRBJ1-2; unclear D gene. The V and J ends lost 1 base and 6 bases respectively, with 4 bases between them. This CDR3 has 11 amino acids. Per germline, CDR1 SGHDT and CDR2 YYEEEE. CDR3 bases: TGTGCCAGCAGCTTGATGGATGGCTACACCTTC. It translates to CASSLMDGYTF.

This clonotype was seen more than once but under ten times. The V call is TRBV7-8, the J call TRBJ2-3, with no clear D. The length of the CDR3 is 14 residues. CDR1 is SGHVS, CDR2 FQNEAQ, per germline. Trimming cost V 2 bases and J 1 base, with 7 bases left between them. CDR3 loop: CASSLNPGTDTQYF. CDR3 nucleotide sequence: TGTGCCAGCAGCTTAAACCCAGGCACAGATACGCAGTATTTT. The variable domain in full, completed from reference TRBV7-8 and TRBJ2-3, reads GAGVSQSPRYKVAKRGQDVALRCDPISGHVSLFWYQQALGQGPEFLTYFQNEAQLDKSGLPSDRFFAERPEGSVSTLKIQRTQQEDSAVYLCASSLNPGTDTQYFGPGTRLTVL.

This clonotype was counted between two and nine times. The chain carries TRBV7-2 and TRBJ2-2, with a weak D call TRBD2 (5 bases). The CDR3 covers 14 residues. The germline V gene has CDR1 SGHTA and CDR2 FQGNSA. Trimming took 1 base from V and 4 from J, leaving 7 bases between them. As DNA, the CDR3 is TGTGCCAGCAGCTTAGAAGGACTCACCGGGGAGCTGTTTTTT. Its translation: CASSLEGLTGELFF.

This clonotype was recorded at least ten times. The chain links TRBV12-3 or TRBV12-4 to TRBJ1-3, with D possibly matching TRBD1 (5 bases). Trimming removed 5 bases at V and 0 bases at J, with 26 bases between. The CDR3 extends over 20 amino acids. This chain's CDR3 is CASSLGPPLGVVDSGNTIYF. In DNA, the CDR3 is TGTGCCAGCAGTCTCGGACCGCCCTTGGGGGTCGTGGACTCTGGAAACACCATATATTTT.

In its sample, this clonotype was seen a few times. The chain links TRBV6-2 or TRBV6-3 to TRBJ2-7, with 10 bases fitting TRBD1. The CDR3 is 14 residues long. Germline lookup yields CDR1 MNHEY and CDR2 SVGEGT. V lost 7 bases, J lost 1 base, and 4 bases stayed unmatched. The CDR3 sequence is CASIRQGASYEQYF. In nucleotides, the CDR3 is TGTGCCAGCATTAGACAGGGGGCGTCCTACGAGCAGTACTTC.

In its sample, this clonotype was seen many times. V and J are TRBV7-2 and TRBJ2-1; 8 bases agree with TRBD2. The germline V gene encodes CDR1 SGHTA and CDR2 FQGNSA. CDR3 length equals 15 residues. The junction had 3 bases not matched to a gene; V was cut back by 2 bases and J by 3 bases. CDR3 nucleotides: TGTGCCAGCAGCTTATCGGGGGGGAGCTACAATGAGCAGTTCTTC. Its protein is CASSLSGGSYNEQFF.

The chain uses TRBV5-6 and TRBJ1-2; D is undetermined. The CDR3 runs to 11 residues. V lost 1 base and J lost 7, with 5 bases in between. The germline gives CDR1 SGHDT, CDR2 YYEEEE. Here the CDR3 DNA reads TGTGCCAGCAGCTTGTCAAGTGGCTACACCTTC. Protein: CASSLSSGYTF.

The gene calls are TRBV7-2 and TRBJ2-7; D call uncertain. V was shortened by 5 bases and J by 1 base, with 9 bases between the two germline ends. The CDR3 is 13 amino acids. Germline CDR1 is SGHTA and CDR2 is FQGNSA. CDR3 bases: TGTGCCAGCAGCACCCGGGTATCCTACGAGCAGTACTTC. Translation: CASSTRVSYEQYF. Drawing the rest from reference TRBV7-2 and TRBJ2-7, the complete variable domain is GAGVSQSPSNKVTEKGKDVELRCDPISGHTALYWYRQSLGQGLEFLIYFQGNSAPDKSGLPSDRFSAERTGGSVSTLTIQRTQQEDSAVYLCASSTRVSYEQYFGPGTRLTVT.

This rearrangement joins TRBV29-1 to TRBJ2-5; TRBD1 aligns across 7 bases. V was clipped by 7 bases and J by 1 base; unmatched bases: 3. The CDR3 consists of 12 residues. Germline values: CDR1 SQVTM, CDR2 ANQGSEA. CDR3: CSGRTGQETQYF. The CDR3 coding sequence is TGCAGCGGGAGGACAGGCCAAGAGACCCAGTACTTC. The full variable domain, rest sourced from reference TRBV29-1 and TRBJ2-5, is SAVISQKPSRDICQRGTSLTIQCQVDSQVTMMFWYRQQPGQSLTLIATANQGSEATYESGFVIDKFPISRPNLTFSTLTVSNMSPEDSSIYLCSGRTGQETQYFGPGTRLLVL.

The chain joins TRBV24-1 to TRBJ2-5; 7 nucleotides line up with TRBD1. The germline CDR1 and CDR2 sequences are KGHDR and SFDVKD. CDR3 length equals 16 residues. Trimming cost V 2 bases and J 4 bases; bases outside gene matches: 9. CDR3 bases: TGTGCCACCAGTGATTCCGGTCGAGGGGGCGGAGAGACCCAGTACTTC. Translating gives CATSDSGRGGGETQYF.

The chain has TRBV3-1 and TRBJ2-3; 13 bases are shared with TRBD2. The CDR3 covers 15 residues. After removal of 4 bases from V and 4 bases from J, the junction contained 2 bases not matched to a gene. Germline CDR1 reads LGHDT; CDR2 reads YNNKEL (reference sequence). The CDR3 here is CASSPTSGRADTQYF. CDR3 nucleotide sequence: TGTGCCAGCAGCCCCACTAGCGGGAGGGCAGATACGCAGTATTTT.

The CDR3 nucleotides read TGTGCCAGCAGCTTGGATTCCTTTACCTATGGCTACACCTTC. Translated, it gives CASSLDSFTYGYTF. This rearrangement joins TRBV5-6 to TRBJ1-2; D gene uncertain. Trimming left V 0 bases short and J 4 bases short, with 10 bases between. The germline gives CDR1 SGHDT, CDR2 YYEEEE. This CDR3 is 14 amino acids long.